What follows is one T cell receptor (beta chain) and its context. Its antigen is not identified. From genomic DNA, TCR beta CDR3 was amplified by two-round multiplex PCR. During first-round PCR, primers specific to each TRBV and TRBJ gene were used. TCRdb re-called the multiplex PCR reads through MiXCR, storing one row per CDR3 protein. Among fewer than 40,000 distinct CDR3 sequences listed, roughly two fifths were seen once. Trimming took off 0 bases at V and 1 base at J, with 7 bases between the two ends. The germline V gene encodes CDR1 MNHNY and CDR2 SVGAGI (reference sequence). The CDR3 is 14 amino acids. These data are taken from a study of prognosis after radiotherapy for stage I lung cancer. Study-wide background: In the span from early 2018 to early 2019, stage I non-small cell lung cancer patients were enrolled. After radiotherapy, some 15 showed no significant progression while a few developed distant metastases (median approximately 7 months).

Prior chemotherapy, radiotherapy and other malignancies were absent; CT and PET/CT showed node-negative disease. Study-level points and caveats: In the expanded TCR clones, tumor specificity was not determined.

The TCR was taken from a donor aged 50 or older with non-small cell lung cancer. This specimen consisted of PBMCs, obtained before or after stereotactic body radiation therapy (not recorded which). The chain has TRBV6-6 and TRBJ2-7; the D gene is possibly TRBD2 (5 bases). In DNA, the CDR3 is TGTGCCAGCAGTTACTCGCTAGCTTCCTACGAGCAGTACTTC. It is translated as CASSYSLASYEQYF.